The clone carrying this T cell receptor beta chain was detected only a few times. What it binds is unknown. This sample is drawn from a study of beta chain features in type 1 diabetes. Study-wide context: Patient and healthy donor groups were alike in age, gender and cell yields. Across all samples, around 98 million sorted cells were examined. Whole-study results and caveats: Type 1 diabetes patients had moderately but significantly shorter TCRB CDR3s in all four CD4+ subsets. Healthy donors had naive, central memory and Treg TCRB repertoires that appeared less similar than those seen among patients.

Germline V lookup: CDR1 MNHEY, CDR2 SMNVEV (reference sequence). The length of the CDR3 is 15 residues. V shed 2 bases and J 6 bases; nucleotides not matched to a gene: 10. Expressed TCRB transcripts got sequenced, as all isolated RNA was reverse transcribed. The assay was immunoSEQ multiplex PCR, and TCRdb's table has in-frame clones only and misses some. This sample has a few hundred thousand clones, with over 10% found just once. Cells sorted by CD45RO/CCR7/CD25/CD127/CD95/CD27 comprised CD4+ naive, central memory, regulatory and stem cell-like memory cells. Material: naive CD4+ T cells from blood. This TCR was sampled from a woman aged 18-30 years with type 1 diabetes. J is TRBJ2-7 and V is TRBV27; 7 bases agree with TRBD1. The CDR3 region has the DNA TGTGCCAGCAGTTTAGAAGGGGGCACCTTCTCCGAGCAGTACTTC. Translating it yields CASSLEGGTFSEQYF.